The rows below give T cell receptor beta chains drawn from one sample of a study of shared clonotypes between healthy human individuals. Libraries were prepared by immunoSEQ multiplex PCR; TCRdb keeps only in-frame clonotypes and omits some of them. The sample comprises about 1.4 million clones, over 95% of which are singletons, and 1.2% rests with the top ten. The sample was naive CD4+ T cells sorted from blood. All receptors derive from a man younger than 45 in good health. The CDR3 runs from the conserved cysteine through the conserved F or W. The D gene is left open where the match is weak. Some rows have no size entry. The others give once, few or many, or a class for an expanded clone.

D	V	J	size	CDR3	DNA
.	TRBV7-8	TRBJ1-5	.	CASSSRTQLGALDGQPQHF	TGTGCCAGCAGCTCCAGAACACAGCTCGGGGCACTAGACGGTCAGCCCCAGCATTTT
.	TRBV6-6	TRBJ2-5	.	CASTSPPETQYF	TGTGCCAGCACCTCCCCGCCGGAGACCCAGTACTTC
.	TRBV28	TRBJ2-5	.	CASRGVLGGQETQYF	TGTGCCAGCAGGGGGGTTTTGGGAGGCCAAGAGACCCAGTACTTC
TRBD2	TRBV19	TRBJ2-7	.	CASSLLRGGFPPYEQYF	TGTGCCAGTAGTTTACTTCGCGGGGGATTCCCTCCCTACGAGCAGTACTTC
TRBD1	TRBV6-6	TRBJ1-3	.	CASADRGQANTIYF	TGTGCCAGCGCCGACAGGGGTCAGGCAAACACCATATATTTT
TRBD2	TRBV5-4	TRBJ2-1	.	CASSPPLAKSSYNEQFF	TGTGCCAGCAGCCCGCCACTAGCGAAGAGCTCCTACAATGAGCAGTTCTTC
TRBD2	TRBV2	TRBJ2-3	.	CASSPRGSADTQYF	TGTGCCAGCAGTCCGCGCGGGAGTGCAGATACGCAGTATTTT
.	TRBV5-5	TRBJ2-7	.	CASRLGTVIAYEQYF	TGTGCCAGCAGGCTTGGGACGGTTATCGCCTACGAGCAGTACTTC
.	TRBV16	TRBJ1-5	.	CASSQKAGVGQPQHF	TGTGCCAGCAGCCAAAAAGCCGGGGTGGGTCAGCCCCAGCATTTT
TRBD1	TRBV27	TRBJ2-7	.	CASHSTTTGVIDEQYF	TGTGCCAGCCATTCTACCACTACAGGGGTGATAGACGAGCAGTACTTC
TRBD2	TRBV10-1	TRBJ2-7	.	CASSPETSGQLYEQYF	TGCGCCAGCAGCCCCGAGACTAGCGGGCAACTCTACGAGCAGTACTTC
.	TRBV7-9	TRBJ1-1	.	CASSPKGNTEAFF	TGTGCCAGCAGCCCCAAGGGGAACACTGAAGCTTTCTTT
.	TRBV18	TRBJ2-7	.	CASSPRTGISYEQYF	TGTGCCAGCTCACCGCGCACAGGGATCTCCTACGAGCAGTACTTC
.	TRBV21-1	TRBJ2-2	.	CASTTSGNFNYTGQLFF	TGTGCCAGCACCACTAGCGGGAACTTCAATTACACCGGGCAGCTGTTTTTT
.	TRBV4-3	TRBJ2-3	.	CASSQGRLGTDTQYF	TGCGCCAGCAGCCAAGGACGACTTGGCACAGATACGCAGTATTTT
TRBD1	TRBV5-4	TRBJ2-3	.	CASSRQDRGSTDTQYF	TGTGCCAGCAGCCGTCAGGACAGGGGTAGCACAGATACGCAGTATTTT
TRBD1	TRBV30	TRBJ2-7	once	CAWSGGTGRLRESEQYF	TGTGCCTGGAGTGGCGGGACAGGGCGTCTAAGGGAGTCCGAGCAGTACTTC
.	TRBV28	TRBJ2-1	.	CASSRRIYNEQFF	TGTGCCAGCAGTAGGAGGATTTACAATGAGCAGTTCTTC
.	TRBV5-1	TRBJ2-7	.	CASTDTSYEQYF	TGCGCCAGCACCGACACTTCCTACGAGCAGTACTTC
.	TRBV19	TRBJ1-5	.	CASRQEVGAQHF	TGTGCCAGTAGGCAGGAAGTTGGGGCCCAGCATTTT
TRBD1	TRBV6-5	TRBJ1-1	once	CASGQGVRAFF	TGTGCCAGCGGACAGGGGGTGCGGGCTTTCTTT